A single sample gave rise to the 6 T cell receptor beta chains below, sequenced in a study of blood T cell repertoires in COVID-19. The method was immunoSEQ multiplex PCR; TCRdb's version includes in-frame clones alone and lacks a portion of them. Of around 57,000 clones in the sample, 90% to 95% were seen once. Sample: peripheral blood. These receptors were obtained from a man aged 45-65 years with acute or convalescent COVID-19.

V gene TRBV3-1 (or the pseudogene TRBV3-2) combines with J gene TRBJ2-3; D is unresolved. The V end lost 4 bases, the J end lost 6 bases, and 14 bases lay between the germline ends. Per the germline V gene, CDR1 is LGHDT and CDR2 is YNNKEL (reference sequence). This CDR3 spans 14 amino acids. The CDR3 is CASSLNSPRDTQYF. The CDR3, as DNA: TGTGCCAGCAGCCTTAACTCCCCTCGCGATACGCAGTATTTT.

The J gene is TRBJ2-7, the V gene TRBV11-2; a weak D match, TRBD1 (6 bases). Germline V gene data show CDR1 as SGHAT and CDR2 as FQNNGV. The length of the CDR3 is 15 residues. Trimming took 5 bases from V and 4 from J, leaving 18 bases between them. The CDR3 sequence: CASSPQGGGRYEQYF. CDR3 coding DNA: TGTGCCAGCAGCCCCCAAGGGGGTGGCAGGTACGAGCAGTACTTC.

This clone was seen only once. CDR3 sequence (DNA): TGTGCCAGCAGCAAAGAGGGAACTAGCGGGACCTACGAGCAGTACTTC. This sequence encodes CASSKEGTSGTYEQYF. The V gene is TRBV21-1, the J gene TRBJ2-7; the tabulated D call, TRBD2, remains unverified against the DNA. TRBV21-1 is shown as a pseudogene. The CDR3 runs to 16 residues.

The rearrangement uses TRBV18 and TRBJ1-2, with D perhaps matching TRBD1 (6 bases). The CDR3 loop spans 15 amino acids. CDR1 and CDR2 (germline): KGHSH, LQKENI. V was shortened by 3 bases and J by 1 base, with 12 bases between the two germline ends. CDR3: CASSPSQGGNYGYTF. The CDR3 DNA reads TGTGCCAGCTCACCTTCTCAAGGGGGTAACTATGGCTACACCTTC.

This chain links TRBV19 with TRBJ1-5, with D possibly TRBD1 on 6 matching bases. Germline CDR1 and CDR2: LNHDA and SQIVND (reference sequence). The CDR3 has 16 residues. Trimming removed 7 bases at V and 3 bases at J, with 19 bases between. In nucleotides, the CDR3 is TGTGCCAGTATCCCTCCGGGGGGCACTTTCAATCAGCCCCAGCATTTT. It encodes CASIPPGGTFNQPQHF.

The rearrangement joins TRBV3-1 (or the pseudogene TRBV3-2) to TRBJ1-2; TRBD1 is a possible D gene (5 bases). CDR3 length: 13 residues. The germline V gene encodes CDR1 LGHDT and CDR2 YNNKEL (reference sequence). V was pared by 6 bases and J by 4 bases, with 12 bases between. The CDR3 is CASSQMGGYGYTF. For the CDR3, the DNA is TGTGCCAGCAGTCAAATGGGGGGCTATGGCTACACCTTC.